What follows are 28 T cell receptor beta chains derived from one specimen sequenced in a study of T-cell memory formation after mild COVID-19. TCRdb passed the 5' RACE reads through MiXCR, listing each CDR3 protein once. This table holds fewer than 35,000 distinct CDR3 sequences, roughly a sixth found once. Material: PBMCs or a T cell subset sorted from them (not recorded which). These receptors were obtained from an adult who had mild COVID-19 (a few samples of this study predate the infection). Cell type and time point are not known.

This clonotype was counted many times. The chain carries TRBV18 and TRBJ1-1; TRBD1 matches 9 bases. The germline V gene has CDR1 KGHSH and CDR2 LQKENI. CDR3 size: 13 residues. Trimming cost V 4 bases and J 11 bases; bases outside gene matches: 8. CDR3 in amino acids: CASSRSRDREAFF. The CDR3 nucleotides read TGTGCCAGCTCACGTTCCCGGGACAGGGAGGCTTTCTTT.

In this sample, this clonotype turned up many times. This chain links TRBV15 with TRBJ2-3; D possibly corresponds to TRBD1 (5 bases). V lost 5 bases and J 3 bases, leaving 9 bases between the germline ends. The CDR3 totals 13 residues. Germline V CDR1 and CDR2: LNHNV, YYDKDF (reference sequence). In DNA form, the CDR3 reads TGTGCCACCAGCTTGGGGCGGACAGATACGCAGTATTTT. This encodes CATSLGRTDTQYF.

This clonotype has a count of ten or more. J is TRBJ2-7 and V is TRBV6-5; possible D gene TRBD2, 6 bases. The CDR3 loop spans 12 amino acids. Trimming pared 6 bases from V and 7 bases from J, leaving 13 bases between. CDR1 and CDR2 (germline): MNHEY, SVGAGI. For the CDR3, the DNA is TGTGCCAGCAGCCACGGGCTAGCGGAGCAGTACTTC. It translates to CASSHGLAEQYF.

This clonotype was recorded at least ten times. This chain joins TRBV5-6 and TRBJ2-1; TRBD2 aligns across 15 bases. CDR1 SGHDT and CDR2 YYEEEE come from the germline V gene. V trimming: 4 bases; J trimming: 8 bases; junction bases outside the gene matches: 10. The CDR3 covers 17 residues. The CDR3 spells CASSRTSGGVTGDEQFF. CDR3 sequence (DNA): TGTGCCAGCAGCAGGACTAGCGGGGGGGTCACCGGCGATGAGCAGTTCTTC.

This clonotype was seen at least ten times. The chain recombines TRBV20-1 with TRBJ2-3; 8 bases match TRBD2. Germline V gives CDR1 DFQATT, CDR2 SNEGSKA (reference sequence). The CDR3 runs to 14 residues. Trimming at V came to 3 bases and at J to 1 base, leaving 3 bases not matched to a gene. The CDR3 region has the DNA TGCAGTGCTAGGGATAGCGGGGGCACAGATACGCAGTATTTT. The encoded protein is CSARDSGGTDTQYF.

This clonotype was found many times. J is TRBJ1-1 and V is TRBV18; TRBD1 agrees at 7 bases. The CDR3 consists of 15 residues. The V segment lost 3 bases and the J segment 7 bases; nucleotides outside the gene matches: 11. Germline CDR1 and CDR2: KGHSH and LQKENI. This CDR3 is CASSPPGRGKNEAFF. In DNA form, the CDR3 reads TGTGCCAGCTCACCTCCCGGCAGGGGGAAGAATGAAGCTTTCTTT.

In this sample, this clonotype turned up many times. The J gene is TRBJ2-2, the V gene TRBV7-9, with D tentatively TRBD1 (6 bases). Germline assignment: CDR1 SEHNR and CDR2 FQNEAQ (reference sequence). The CDR3 runs to 17 residues. Trimming removed 4 bases from V and 0 bases from J, with 15 bases in between. The CDR3 bases are TGTGCCAGCAGCTCGCCCTCCGGGACATCGAACACCGGGGAGCTGTTTTTT. This encodes CASSSPSGTSNTGELFF.

A note on this clonotype: Being one base from a much bigger clone, this may be a read error. This chain joins TRBV2 and TRBJ2-2; no firm D call. Germline CDR1 reads SNHLY; CDR2 reads FYNNEI. V was shortened by 5 bases and J by 1 base, with 14 bases between the two germline ends. CDR3 size: 16 residues. CDR3 sequence: CASSPLSVENTGELFF. The CDR3 nucleotides read TGTGCCAGCAGTCCCTTATCCGTCGAGAACACCGGGGAGCTGTTTTTT.

This clonotype was seen only a few times. V is TRBV11-2 and J is TRBJ2-2; D not certain. CDR3 size: 15 residues. The germline V gene encodes CDR1 SGHAT and CDR2 FQNNGV. V gave up 7 bases and J gave up 4 bases, with 16 bases separating them. The CDR3 coding sequence is TGTGCCAGCACAGCGAGCCAAACGCTCACCGGGGAGCTGTTTTTT. Residues: CASTASQTLTGELFF. Supplemented by reference TRBV11-2 and TRBJ2-2, the full variable domain reads EAGVAQSPRYKIIEKRQSVAFWCNPISGHATLYWYQQILGQGPKLLIQFQNNGVVDDSQLPKDRFSAERLKGVDSTLKIQPAKLEDSAVYLCASTASQTLTGELFFGEGSRLTVL.

This clonotype is termed medium-sized (0.01 to 0.1%). J is TRBJ2-1 and V is TRBV5-6, with D hard to call. This CDR3 has 11 residues. V lost 0 bases, J lost 9 bases, and 4 bases lay in between. The germline CDR1 and CDR2 sequences are SGHDT and YYEEEE. CDR3 loop: CASSLGPEQFF. In DNA form, the CDR3 reads TGTGCCAGCAGCTTGGGGCCTGAGCAGTTCTTC.

This chain joins TRBV12-3 or TRBV12-4 and TRBJ1-1; 7 nucleotides agree with TRBD1. This CDR3 region has 12 residues. The ends lost 8 bases at V and 6 bases at J; junction bases unmatched: 6. CDR3 DNA: TGTGCCAGCCGCTCAGGGGGGGCTGAAGCTTTCTTT. Encoded protein: CASRSGGAEAFF.

This clonotype was seen only a few times. The rearrangement links TRBV11-2 to TRBJ1-1, with D unclear. Germline CDR1 is SGHAT and CDR2 is FQNNGV. The CDR3 totals 16 residues. Trimming removed 6 bases from V and 2 bases from J, with 19 bases in between. This chain's CDR3 is CASRKTPAVINTEAFF. Here the CDR3 DNA reads TGTGCCAGCAGGAAAACCCCGGCTGTGATTAACACTGAAGCTTTCTTT. Variable domain in full (rest from reference TRBV11-2 and TRBJ1-1): EAGVAQSPRYKIIEKRQSVAFWCNPISGHATLYWYQQILGQGPKLLIQFQNNGVVDDSQLPKDRFSAERLKGVDSTLKIQPAKLEDSAVYLCASRKTPAVINTEAFFGQGTRLTVV.

There are many counts of this clonotype. This chain uses TRBV20-1 with TRBJ2-3, with TRBD2 identical over 8 bases. The CDR3 totals 14 residues. The V segment lost 4 bases and the J segment 2 bases; nucleotides outside the gene matches: 5. Per germline, CDR1 DFQATT and CDR2 SNEGSKA (reference sequence). CDR3 sequence reads: CSAKIAGITDTQYF. The DNA for the CDR3 is TGCAGTGCTAAAATAGCGGGGATCACAGATACGCAGTATTTT.

This clonotype was seen ten or more times. This chain joins TRBV25-1 and TRBJ2-6; D uncertain. From germline, CDR1 is MGHDK and CDR2 SYGVNS. Trimming took 2 bases from V and 3 from J, leaving 8 bases between them. The CDR3 is made up of 15 amino acids. CDR3 residues: CASSELGRGANVLTF. As DNA, the CDR3 is TGTGCCAGCAGTGAACTGGGTCGTGGGGCCAACGTCCTGACTTTC.

This clonotype was seen ten or more times. The CDR3 loop is CASAFRQQRGYTF. The CDR3 DNA follows: TGTGCCAGCGCCTTCCGGCAACAGAGGGGCTACACCTTC. The J gene is TRBJ1-2, the V gene TRBV27; D is undetermined. From germline, CDR1 is MNHEY and CDR2 SMNVEV (reference sequence). This CDR3 comprises 13 residues. The V end was cut by 8 bases, the J end by 8 bases, with 18 bases between.

This clonotype was seen repeatedly, ten times or more. The chain joins TRBV20-1 to TRBJ1-2; 8 nucleotides line up with TRBD1. Germline V gives CDR1 DFQATT, CDR2 SNEGSKA (reference sequence). The CDR3 is 12 amino acids. Germline trimming cut 5 bases from V and 3 bases from J; bases unmatched to any gene: 2. This CDR3 reads CSASTGDYGYTF. The CDR3 DNA follows: TGCAGTGCTTCGACAGGGGACTATGGCTACACCTTC.

This clonotype was detected many times. The V call is TRBV7-2, the J call TRBJ2-7; 7 bases agree with TRBD1. Per germline, CDR1 SGHTA and CDR2 FQGNSA. V lost 6 bases to trimming and J lost 2 bases; unmatched junction nucleotides: 10. The CDR3 consists of 15 residues. CDR3: CASRSTGTDAYEQYF. The CDR3 DNA reads as TGTGCCAGCAGGTCTACCGGGACAGACGCCTACGAGCAGTACTTC. The full variable domain, its missing parts supplied by reference TRBV7-2 and TRBJ2-7, is GAGVSQSPSNKVTEKGKDVELRCDPISGHTALYWYRQSLGQGLEFLIYFQGNSAPDKSGLPSDRFSAERTGGSVSTLTIQRTQQEDSAVYLCASRSTGTDAYEQYFGPGTRLTVT.

This clonotype was counted many times. The V gene is TRBV6-1, the J gene TRBJ2-5; D gene ambiguous. Germline CDR1 and CDR2: MNHNS and SASEGT. V was pared by 7 bases and J by 1 base, with 4 bases between. This CDR3 contains 11 residues. CDR3 protein: CASKSQETQYF. Written as DNA, the CDR3 is TGTGCCAGCAAATCCCAAGAGACCCAGTACTTC.

The table lists this clonotype with many counts. The J gene is TRBJ2-7, the V gene TRBV25-1, with a tentative D call TRBD1 (6 bases). Germline lookup yields CDR1 MGHDK and CDR2 SYGVNS. Trimming cost V 6 bases and J 6 bases, with 12 bases left between them. The CDR3 has 12 residues. CDR3 sequence (DNA): TGTGCCAGCAGACAGGGTTTTCGCGAGCAGTACTTC. Protein: CASRQGFREQYF.

By share, this clonotype ranks as medium-sized. Its ends do not fully match the called genes, so a read error is possible. The rearrangement joins TRBV5-1 to TRBJ1-1; no clear D. This CDR3 comprises 16 residues. From germline, CDR1 is SGHRS and CDR2 YFSETQ. The chain's CDR3 is CASCLQGLRANTEAFF. In DNA, the CDR3 is TGCGCCAGCTGCTTACAAGGGCTCCGGGCCAACACTGAAGCTTTCTTT.

This clonotype appeared a few times. The chain is built from TRBV20-1 and TRBJ2-5; no definite D call. The V end was cut by 0 bases, the J end by 2 bases, with 7 bases between. The CDR3 has 13 residues. Germline CDR1 reads DFQATT; CDR2 reads SNEGSKA (reference sequence). Here the CDR3 reads CSARDSGQETQYF. CDR3 sequence (DNA): TGCAGTGCTAGAGATTCGGGTCAAGAGACCCAGTACTTC.

This clonotype has a count of ten or more. The chain recombines TRBV2 with TRBJ1-4; the match to TRBD1 covers 8 bases. Per germline, CDR1 SNHLY and CDR2 FYNNEI. This CDR3 contains 19 residues. V lost 1 base to trimming and J lost 7 bases; unmatched junction nucleotides: 17. The CDR3 sequence is CASSEEGWRTGIFLEKLFF. The CDR3 nucleotides read TGTGCCAGCAGTGAAGAGGGATGGAGGACAGGGATCTTTCTTGAAAAACTGTTTTTT.

The chain couples TRBV2 to TRBJ2-5; D not resolved. V lost 5 bases and J lost 2, with 9 bases in between. The CDR3 spans 13 residues. The germline CDR1 and CDR2 sequences are SNHLY and FYNNEI. The CDR3 coding sequence is TGTGCCAGCAGTACAGAGATTCAAGAGACCCAGTACTTC. Its translation: CASSTEIQETQYF.

The V and J genes are TRBV6-6 and TRBJ1-3, with a tentative D call TRBD1 (5 bases). This CDR3 is built from 13 residues. Between the trimmed V and J ends, which lost 10 bases and 0 bases, there was a span of 10 bases. The germline gives CDR1 MNHNY, CDR2 SVGAGI (reference sequence). Here the CDR3 DNA reads TGTGCCACACAGGTCCTCTCTGGAAACACCATATATTTT. This sequence encodes CATQVLSGNTIYF.

V gene TRBV6-1 combines with J gene TRBJ2-1, with D perhaps TRBD2 (5 bases). Trimming stripped 4 bases from V and 10 bases from J, with 11 bases between. This CDR3 has 12 amino acids. Germline V gene data show CDR1 as MNHNS and CDR2 as SASEGT. The CDR3 here is CASSGTPGEQFF. CDR3 coding DNA: TGTGCCAGCAGTGGAACGCCGGGAGAGCAGTTCTTC.

In this sample, this clonotype turned up many times. V is TRBV7-2 and J is TRBJ1-1; TRBD1 is a possible D gene (6 bases). CDR1 SGHTA and CDR2 FQGNSA come from the germline V gene. V lost 0 bases, J lost 0 bases, and 8 bases lay in between. The CDR3 runs to 15 residues. The CDR3 DNA reads as TGTGCCAGCAGCTTAGCAAGGACAGTGAACACTGAAGCTTTCTTT. Translating it yields CASSLARTVNTEAFF.

In this sample, this clonotype turned up a few times. This chain connects TRBV2 to TRBJ2-1; no firm D call. The CDR3 runs 11 residues. V lost 4 bases and J 10 bases, leaving 8 bases between the germline ends. CDR1 is SNHLY, CDR2 FYNNEI, per germline. The CDR3 DNA reads TGTGCCAGCAGTGCGTTGATGGAGCAGTTCTTC. Translation gives CASSALMEQFF.

Many counts were recorded for this clonotype. This sequence joins TRBV12-3 or TRBV12-4 and TRBJ2-1; no firm D call. Trimming took off 3 bases at V and 4 bases at J, with 7 bases between the two ends. The CDR3 length is 13 residues. As DNA, the CDR3 is TGTGCCAGCAGTTTTCGGGTTTACAATGAGCAGTTCTTC. It codes for CASSFRVYNEQFF.